The source of this T cell receptor beta chain is a study of cytomegalovirus exposure and HLA in healthy donors. Study conclusions and caveats: Upon later analysis, HLA-associated TCR beta chains proved more clonally expanded than other, equally common chains. Relative to the approximately 700-donor mean, N-insertions were reportedly fewer in an Asian-associated ancestry cluster in a later analysis. Most TCR sequences showed up rarely, but some public TCRs showed up in many donors. HLA allele associations emerged for around 16,000 TCR beta sequences in a later analysis, at 0.05 false discovery rate.

Points on this clone: The antigen is unknown.

This CDR3 comprises 17 residues. The germline V gene has CDR1 SGHRS and CDR2 YFSETQ. V lost 0 bases and J lost 0, with 13 bases in between. The PCR was carried out with 60 Vbeta primers and 13 Jbeta primers. Using immunoSEQ multiplex PCR, the repertoire was profiled, and TCRdb retains in-frame clones only, with some absent. This sample carries roughly 160,000 clones, about 71% of them seen once, and the ten largest clones take 2.5% to 3%. The V and J genes are TRBV5-1 and TRBJ1-3, with D uncertain. Sequenced sample: PBMCs. The sequence was collected from a woman aged 25-40 years in good health and CMV-seronegative. CDR3 in DNA: TGCGCCAGCAGCTTGGGACTTTACGGTAGCTCTGGAAACACCATATATTTT. It specifies CASSLGLYGSSGNTIYF.